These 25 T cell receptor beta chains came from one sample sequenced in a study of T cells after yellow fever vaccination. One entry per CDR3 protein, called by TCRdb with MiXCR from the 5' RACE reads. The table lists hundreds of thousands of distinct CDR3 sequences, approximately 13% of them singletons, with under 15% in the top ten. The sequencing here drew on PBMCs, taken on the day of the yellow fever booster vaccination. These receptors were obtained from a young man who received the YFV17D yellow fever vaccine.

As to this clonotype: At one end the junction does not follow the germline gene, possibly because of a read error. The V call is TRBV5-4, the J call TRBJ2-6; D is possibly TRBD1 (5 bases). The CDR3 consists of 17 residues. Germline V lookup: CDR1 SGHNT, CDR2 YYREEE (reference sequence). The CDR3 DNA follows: TGTGCCAGCACTCCGGGCCCACCCAACTCTGGGGCCAACGTCATGACTTTC. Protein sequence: CASTPGPPNSGANVMTF.

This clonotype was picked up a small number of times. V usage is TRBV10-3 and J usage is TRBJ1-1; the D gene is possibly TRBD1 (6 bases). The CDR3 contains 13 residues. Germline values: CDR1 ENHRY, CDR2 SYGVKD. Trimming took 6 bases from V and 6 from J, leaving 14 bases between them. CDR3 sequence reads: CAISNREGAEAFF. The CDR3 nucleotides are TGTGCCATCAGCAACAGGGAGGGAGCTGAAGCTTTCTTT.

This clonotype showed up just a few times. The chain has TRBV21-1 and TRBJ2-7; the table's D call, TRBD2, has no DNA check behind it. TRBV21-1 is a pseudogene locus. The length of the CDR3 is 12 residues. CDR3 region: CASSQTSSEQYF. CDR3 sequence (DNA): TGTGCCAGCAGCCAGACTAGTTCTGAGCAGTACTTC.

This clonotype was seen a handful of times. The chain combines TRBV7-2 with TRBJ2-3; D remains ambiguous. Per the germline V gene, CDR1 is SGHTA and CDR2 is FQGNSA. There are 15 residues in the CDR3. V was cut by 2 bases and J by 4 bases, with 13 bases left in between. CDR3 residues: CASSLYSTYSDTQYF. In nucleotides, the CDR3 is TGTGCCAGCAGCTTATATTCAACTTACTCAGATACGCAGTATTTT.

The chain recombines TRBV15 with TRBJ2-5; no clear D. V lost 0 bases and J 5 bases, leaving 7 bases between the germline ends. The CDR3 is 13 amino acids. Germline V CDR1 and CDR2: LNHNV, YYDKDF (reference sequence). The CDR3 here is CATSRDERETQYF. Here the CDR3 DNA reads TGTGCCACCAGCAGAGATGAAAGGGAGACCCAGTACTTC.

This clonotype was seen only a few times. CDR3: CASRFDPGSWVETQYF. DNA for the CDR3: TGCGCCAGCAGGTTCGATCCCGGCTCGTGGGTGGAGACCCAGTACTTC. V usage is TRBV5-1 and J usage is TRBJ2-5; no definite D call. The germline V and J ends were trimmed by 5 bases and 5 bases, with 22 bases remaining between them. The CDR3 contains 16 residues. Germline V gene data show CDR1 as SGHRS and CDR2 as YFSETQ.

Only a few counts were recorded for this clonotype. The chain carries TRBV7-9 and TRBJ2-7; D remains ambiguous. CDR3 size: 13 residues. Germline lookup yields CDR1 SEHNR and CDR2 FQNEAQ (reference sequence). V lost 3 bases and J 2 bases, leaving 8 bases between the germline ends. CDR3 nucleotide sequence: TGTGCCAGCAGCTTTGCGGAGCCCTACGAGCAGTACTTC. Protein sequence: CASSFAEPYEQYF. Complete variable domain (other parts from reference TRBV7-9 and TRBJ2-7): DTGVSQNPRHKITKRGQNVTFRCDPISEHNRLYWYRQTLGQGPEFLTYFQNEAQLEKSRLLSDRFSAERPKGSFSTLEIQRTEQGDSAMYLCASSFAEPYEQYFGPGTRLTVT.

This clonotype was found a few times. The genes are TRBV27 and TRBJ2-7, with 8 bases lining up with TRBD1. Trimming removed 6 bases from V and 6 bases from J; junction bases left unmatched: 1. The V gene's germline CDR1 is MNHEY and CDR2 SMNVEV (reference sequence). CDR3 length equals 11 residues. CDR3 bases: TGTGCCAGCAGGACAGGGGTCGAGCAGTACTTC. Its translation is CASRTGVEQYF.

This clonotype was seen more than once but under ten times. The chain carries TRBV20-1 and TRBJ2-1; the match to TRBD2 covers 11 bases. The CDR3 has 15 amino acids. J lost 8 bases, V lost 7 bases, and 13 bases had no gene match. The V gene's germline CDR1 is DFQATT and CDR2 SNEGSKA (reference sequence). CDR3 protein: CSVTSGGYSGDEQFF. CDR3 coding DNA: TGCAGTGTAACTAGCGGGGGCTATAGCGGGGATGAGCAGTTCTTC.

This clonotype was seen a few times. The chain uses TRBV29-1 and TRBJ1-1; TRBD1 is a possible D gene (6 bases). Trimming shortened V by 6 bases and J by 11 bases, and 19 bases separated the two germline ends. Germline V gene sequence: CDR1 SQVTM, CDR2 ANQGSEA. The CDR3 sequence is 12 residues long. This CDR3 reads CSVADRPRGAFF. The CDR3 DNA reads TGCAGCGTGGCGGACAGACCGCGGGGGGCTTTCTTT.

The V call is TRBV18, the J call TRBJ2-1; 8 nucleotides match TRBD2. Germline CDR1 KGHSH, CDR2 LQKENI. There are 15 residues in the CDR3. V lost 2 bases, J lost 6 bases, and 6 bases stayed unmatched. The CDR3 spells CASSPVAGGINEQFF. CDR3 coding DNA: TGTGCCAGCTCACCAGTCGCGGGAGGAATCAATGAGCAGTTCTTC.

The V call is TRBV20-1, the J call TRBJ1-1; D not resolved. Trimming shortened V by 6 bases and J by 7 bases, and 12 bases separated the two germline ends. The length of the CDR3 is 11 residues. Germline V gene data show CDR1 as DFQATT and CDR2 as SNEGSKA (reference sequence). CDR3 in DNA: TGCAGTGCATCCTCGCCCCTTGAAGCTTTCTTT. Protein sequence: CSASSPLEAFF.

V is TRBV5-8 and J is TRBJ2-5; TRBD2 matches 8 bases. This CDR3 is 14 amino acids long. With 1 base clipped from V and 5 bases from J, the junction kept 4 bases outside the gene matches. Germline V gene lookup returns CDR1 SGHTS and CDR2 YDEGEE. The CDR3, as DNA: TGTGCCAGCAGCTTGCCCGGGAGGGTTGAGACCCAGTACTTC. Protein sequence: CASSLPGRVETQYF.

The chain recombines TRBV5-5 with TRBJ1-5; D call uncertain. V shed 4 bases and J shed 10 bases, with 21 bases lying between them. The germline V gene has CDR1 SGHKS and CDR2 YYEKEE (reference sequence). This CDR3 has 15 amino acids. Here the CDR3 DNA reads TGTGCCAGCAGCCCGGTACGGGATGCCAATCTCCCCCAGCATTTT. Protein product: CASSPVRDANLPQHF.

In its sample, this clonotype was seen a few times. CDR3 sequence reads: CASSIRSGLLAAYEQYF. CDR3 coding DNA: TGTGCCAGTAGTATCCGTTCTGGATTATTAGCGGCCTACGAGCAGTACTTC. The chain couples TRBV19 to TRBJ2-7, with D possibly matching TRBD2 (6 bases). This CDR3 spans 17 amino acids. Germline assignment: CDR1 LNHDA and CDR2 SQIVND (reference sequence). V shed 3 bases and J shed 2 bases, with 20 bases lying between them.

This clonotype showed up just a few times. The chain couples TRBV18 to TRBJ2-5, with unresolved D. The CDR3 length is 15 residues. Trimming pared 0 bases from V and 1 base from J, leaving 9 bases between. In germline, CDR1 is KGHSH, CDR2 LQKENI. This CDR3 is CASSPPAELQETQYF. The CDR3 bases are TGTGCCAGCTCACCACCGGCTGAACTCCAAGAGACCCAGTACTTC. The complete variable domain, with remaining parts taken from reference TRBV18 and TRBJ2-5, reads NAGVMQNPRHLVRRRGQEARLRCSPMKGHSHVYWYRQLPEEGLKFMVYLQKENIIDESGMPKERFSAEFPKEGPSILRIQQVVRGDSAAYFCASSPPAELQETQYFGPGTRLLVL.

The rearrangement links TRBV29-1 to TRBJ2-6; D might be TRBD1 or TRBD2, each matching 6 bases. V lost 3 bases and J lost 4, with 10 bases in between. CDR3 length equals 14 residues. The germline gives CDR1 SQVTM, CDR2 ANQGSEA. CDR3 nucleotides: TGCAGCGTTGATTTAGGGGGGGGGGCCAACGTCCTGACTTTC. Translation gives CSVDLGGGANVLTF.

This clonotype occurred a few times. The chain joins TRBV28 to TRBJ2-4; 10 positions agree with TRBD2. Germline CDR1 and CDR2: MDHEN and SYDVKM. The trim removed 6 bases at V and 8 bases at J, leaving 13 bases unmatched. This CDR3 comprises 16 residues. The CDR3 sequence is CASSQAVAGGGDIQYF. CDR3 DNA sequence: TGTGCCAGCAGCCAAGCAGTAGCGGGAGGTGGGGACATTCAGTACTTC.

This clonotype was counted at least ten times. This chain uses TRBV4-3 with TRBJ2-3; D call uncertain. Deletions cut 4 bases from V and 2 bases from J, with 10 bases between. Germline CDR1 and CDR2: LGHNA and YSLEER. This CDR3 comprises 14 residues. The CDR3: CASSRDRDTDTQYF. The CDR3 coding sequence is TGCGCCAGCAGCCGCGACCGAGACACAGATACGCAGTATTTT.

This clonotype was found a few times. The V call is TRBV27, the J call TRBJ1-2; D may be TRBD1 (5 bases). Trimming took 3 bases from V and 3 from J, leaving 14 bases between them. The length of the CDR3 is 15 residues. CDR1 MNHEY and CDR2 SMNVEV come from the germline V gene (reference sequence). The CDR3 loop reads CASSLGQRNDYGYTF. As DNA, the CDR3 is TGTGCCAGCAGTTTGGGGCAGCGGAACGACTATGGCTACACCTTC.

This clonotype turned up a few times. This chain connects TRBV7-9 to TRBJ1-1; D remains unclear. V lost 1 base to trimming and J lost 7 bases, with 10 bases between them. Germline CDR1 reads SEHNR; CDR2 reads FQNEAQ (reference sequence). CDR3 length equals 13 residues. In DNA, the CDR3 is TGTGCCAGCAGCTTAGGGCAAGGCGGTGAAGCTTTCTTT. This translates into CASSLGQGGEAFF.

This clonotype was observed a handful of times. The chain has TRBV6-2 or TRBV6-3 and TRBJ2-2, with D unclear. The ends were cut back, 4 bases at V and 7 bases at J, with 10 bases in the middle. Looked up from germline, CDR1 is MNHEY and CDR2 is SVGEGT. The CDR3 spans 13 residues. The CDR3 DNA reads TGTGCCAGCAGTTTTCCCCGAGACGGGGAGCTGTTTTTT. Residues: CASSFPRDGELFF.

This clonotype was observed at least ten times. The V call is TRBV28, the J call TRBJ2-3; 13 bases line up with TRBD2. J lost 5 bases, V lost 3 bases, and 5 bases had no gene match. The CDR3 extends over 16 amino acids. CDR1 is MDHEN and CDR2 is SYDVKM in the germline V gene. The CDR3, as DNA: TGTGCCAGCAGTTTCCCCGGGACTAGCGGGAAAGATACGCAGTATTTT. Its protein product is CASSFPGTSGKDTQYF.

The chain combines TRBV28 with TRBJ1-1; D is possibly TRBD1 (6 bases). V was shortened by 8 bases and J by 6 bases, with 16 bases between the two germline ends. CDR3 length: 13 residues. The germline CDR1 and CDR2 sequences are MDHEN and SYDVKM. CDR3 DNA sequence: TGTGCCAGCTCGGGGGCGGGGGAGGCTGAAGCTTTCTTT. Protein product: CASSGAGEAEAFF.

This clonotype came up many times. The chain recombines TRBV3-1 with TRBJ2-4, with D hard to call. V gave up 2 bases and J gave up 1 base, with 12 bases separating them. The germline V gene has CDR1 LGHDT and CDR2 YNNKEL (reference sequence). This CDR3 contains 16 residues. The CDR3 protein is CASSQLWEAAKNIQYF. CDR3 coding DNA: TGTGCCAGCAGCCAACTTTGGGAAGCGGCCAAAAACATTCAGTACTTC.